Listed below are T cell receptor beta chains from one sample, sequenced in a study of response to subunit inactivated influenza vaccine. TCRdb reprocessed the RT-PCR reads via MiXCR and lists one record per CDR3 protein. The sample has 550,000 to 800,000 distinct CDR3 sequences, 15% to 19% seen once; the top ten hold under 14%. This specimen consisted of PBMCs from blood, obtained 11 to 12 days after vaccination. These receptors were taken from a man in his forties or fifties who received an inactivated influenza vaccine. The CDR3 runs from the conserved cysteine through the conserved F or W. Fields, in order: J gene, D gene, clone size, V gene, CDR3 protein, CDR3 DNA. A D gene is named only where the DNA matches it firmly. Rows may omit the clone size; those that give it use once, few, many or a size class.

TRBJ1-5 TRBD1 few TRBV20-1 CSALTGQTYQPQHF TGCAGTGCCCTGACGGGACAGACCTATCAGCCCCAGCATTTT
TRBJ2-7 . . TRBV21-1 CASRRRVPYNEQYF TGTGCCAGTAGAAGAAGGGTGCCCTACAACGAGCAGTACTTC
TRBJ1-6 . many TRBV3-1 CASSRDSSYNSPLHF TGTGCCAGCAGTCGCGACAGCTCCTATAATTCACCCCTCCACTTT
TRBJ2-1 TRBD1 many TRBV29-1 CSVETNRGREQFF TGCAGCGTTGAGACCAACAGGGGGCGGGAGCAGTTCTTC
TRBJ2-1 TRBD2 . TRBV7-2 CASSRGGFKNEQFF TGTGCCAGCAGCCGGGGGGGTTTCAAAAATGAGCAGTTCTTC
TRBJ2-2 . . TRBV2 CASSERYPGNTGELFF TGTGCCAGCAGTGAACGGTACCCGGGGAACACCGGGGAGCTGTTTTTT
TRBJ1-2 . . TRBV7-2 CASSLELANYGYTF TGTGCCAGCAGCTTGGAATTAGCTAACTATGGCTACACCTTC
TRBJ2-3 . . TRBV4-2 CASSQDRSLGTDTQYF TGTGCCAGCAGCCAAGATCGGTCGTTGGGCACAGATACGCAGTATTTT
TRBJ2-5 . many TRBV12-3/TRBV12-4 CASSYTGPQETQYF TGTGCCAGCAGTTATACAGGCCCCCAAGAGACCCAGTACTTC
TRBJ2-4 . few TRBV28 CASSSRDIQYF TGTGCCAGCAGTTCACGGGACATTCAGTACTTC
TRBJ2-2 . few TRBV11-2 CASSLTGVGTGELFF TGTGCCAGCAGCTTAACGGGAGTGGGGACCGGGGAGCTGTTTTTT
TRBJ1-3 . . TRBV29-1 CSVELQESSGNTIYF TGCAGCGTTGAACTCCAGGAAAGCTCTGGAAACACCATATATTTT
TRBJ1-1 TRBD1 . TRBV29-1 CSADRGPEAFF TGCAGCGCTGACAGGGGCCCTGAAGCTTTCTTT
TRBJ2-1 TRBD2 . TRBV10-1 CASSYSGRNINEQFF TGCGCCAGCAGTTATAGCGGGAGGAATATAAATGAGCAGTTCTTC
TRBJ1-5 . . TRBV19 CATTPRGSNQPQHF TGTGCCACAACTCCCAGGGGAAGCAATCAGCCCCAGCATTTT
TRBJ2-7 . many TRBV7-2 CASSATYEQYF TGTGCCAGCAGCGCGACCTACGAGCAGTACTTC
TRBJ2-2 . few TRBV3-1 CASSLGSVGRTGELFF TGTGCCAGCAGTCTCGGGTCGGTGGGCAGGACCGGGGAGCTGTTTTTT
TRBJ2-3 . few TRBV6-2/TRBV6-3 CASKIVGLTDTQYF TGTGCCAGCAAGATAGTGGGGCTCACAGATACGCAGTATTTT
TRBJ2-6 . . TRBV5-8 CASSPGDSSGANVLTF TGTGCCAGCAGCCCGGGGGACAGCTCTGGGGCCAACGTCCTGACTTTC
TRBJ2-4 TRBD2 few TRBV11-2 CASSLVWSLAVAKNIQYF TGTGCCAGCAGCTTAGTCTGGTCCCTAGCGGTAGCCAAAAACATTCAGTACTTC
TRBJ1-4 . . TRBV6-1 CASRKGVANEKLFF TGTGCCAGCAGGAAGGGGGTCGCTAATGAAAAACTGTTTTTT
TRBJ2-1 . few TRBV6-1 CASSGSQGRGYNEQFF TGTGCCAGCAGCGGATCTCAGGGCAGGGGATACAATGAGCAGTTCTTC
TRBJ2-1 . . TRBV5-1 CASSIDRDNEQFF TGCGCCAGCAGCATCGACAGAGACAATGAGCAGTTCTTC
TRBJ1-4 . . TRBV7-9 CASSLALSPATNEKLFF TGTGCCAGCAGCTTAGCGCTGAGCCCTGCAACTAATGAAAAACTGTTTTTT
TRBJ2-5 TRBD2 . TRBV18 CASSPPGLAGGETQYF TGTGCCAGCTCACCACCGGGACTAGCGGGAGGGGAGACCCAGTACTTC
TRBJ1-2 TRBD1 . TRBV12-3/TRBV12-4 CASSPLTGADGYTF TGTGCCAGCAGTCCACTGACAGGGGCGGATGGCTACACCTTC
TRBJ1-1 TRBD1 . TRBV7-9 CASSNGQGGTEAFF TGTGCCAGCAGCAACGGACAGGGAGGAACTGAAGCTTTCTTT
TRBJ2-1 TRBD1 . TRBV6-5 CASSNGQGVVDEQFF TGTGCCAGCAGTAACGGACAGGGGGTCGTCGATGAGCAGTTCTTC
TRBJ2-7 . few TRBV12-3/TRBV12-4 CASSFHIRGEQYF TGTGCCAGCAGTTTCCATATCCGTGGCGAGCAGTACTTC
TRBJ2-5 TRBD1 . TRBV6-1 CASSDGQGRETQYF TGTGCCAGCAGTGACGGACAGGGCCGCGAGACCCAGTACTTC
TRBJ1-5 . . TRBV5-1 CASSPGDTSSPQHF TGCGCCAGCAGCCCAGGGGACACGTCCTCACCCCAGCATTTT
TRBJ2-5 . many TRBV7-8 CASSPVPETQYF TGTGCCAGCAGCCCGGTGCCGGAGACCCAGTACTTC
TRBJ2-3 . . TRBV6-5 CASSYSKGLTDTQYF TGTGCCAGCAGTTACTCTAAGGGGCTCACAGATACGCAGTATTTT
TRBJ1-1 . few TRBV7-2 CASSFRDMSTEAFF TGTGCCAGCAGCTTCCGGGACATGAGCACTGAAGCTTTCTTT
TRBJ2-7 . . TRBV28 CASSLMGNSYEQYF TGTGCCAGCAGTTTAATGGGTAACTCCTACGAGCAGTACTTC
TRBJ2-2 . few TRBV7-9 CASLSEAGELFF TGTGCCAGCCTTAGCGAGGCCGGGGAGCTGTTTTTT
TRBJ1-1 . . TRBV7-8 CASSLPSGGRTEAFF TGTGCCAGCAGCCTACCCTCCGGGGGCCGGACTGAAGCTTTCTTT
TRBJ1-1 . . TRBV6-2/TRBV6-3 CASSKGGVILNTEAFF TGTGCCAGCAGCAAAGGGGGAGTTATTTTGAACACTGAAGCTTTCTTT
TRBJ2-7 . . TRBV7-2 CASSLYGGTYEQYF TGTGCCAGCAGCTTATACGGGGGAACCTACGAGCAGTACTTC
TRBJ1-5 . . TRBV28 CASSVLLGQPQHF TGTGCCAGCAGTGTTTTACTTGGTCAGCCCCAGCATTTT
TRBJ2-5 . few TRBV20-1 CSARGRGTRGRMGEETQYF TGCAGTGCTAGAGGAAGGGGGACCAGGGGGAGGATGGGGGAAGAGACCCAGTACTTC
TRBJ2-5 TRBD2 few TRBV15 CATGASGNQETQYF TGTGCCACCGGGGCTAGCGGAAACCAAGAGACCCAGTACTTC
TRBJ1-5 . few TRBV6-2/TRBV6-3 CASSVPGAQPQHF TGTGCCAGCAGTGTCCCAGGGGCTCAGCCCCAGCATTTT
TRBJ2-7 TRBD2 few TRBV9 CASSAGGPAGSYEQYF TGTGCCAGCAGCGCGGGAGGGCCAGCCGGCTCCTACGAGCAGTACTTC
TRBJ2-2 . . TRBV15 CATSAPPGPENTGELFF TGTGCCACCAGCGCCCCTCCGGGCCCCGAGAACACCGGGGAGCTGTTTTTT
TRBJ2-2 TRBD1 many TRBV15 CATSIDRADGELFF TGTGCCACCAGCATAGACAGGGCGGACGGGGAGCTGTTTTTT
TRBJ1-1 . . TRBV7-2 CASSSLTLNTEAFF TGTGCCAGCAGCTCCCTCACCTTGAACACTGAAGCTTTCTTT